This T cell receptor beta chain was identified in a study of T cell repertoires and HLA-DP antigens. Study-wide context: Pre-culture CD4+ samples used 1,200 ng DNA versus roughly 200 ng for CD137+CD4+ sorts.

Amplification used primers for 54 TRBV and 13 TRBJ segments. Produced via immunoSEQ multiplex PCR; TCRdb's table is partial and in-frame only. The table includes about 73,000 clones, roughly 75% detected once. Germline V lookup: CDR1 SGHDN, CDR2 FVKESK. The CDR3 is 13 residues long. V was pared by 3 bases and J by 9 bases, with 8 bases of the junction left unmatched. Notes on this clone: Its antigen is unknown.

Sequenced material: CD4+ T cells from PBMCs. The receptor comes from a man in his 60s in good health and CMV-seronegative. The chain has TRBV14 and TRBJ2-7, with 7 bases matching TRBD2. The CDR3, as DNA: TGTGCCAGCAGCCAGATAGGGAGGGCAGTGCAGTACTTC. Protein sequence: CASSQIGRAVQYF.